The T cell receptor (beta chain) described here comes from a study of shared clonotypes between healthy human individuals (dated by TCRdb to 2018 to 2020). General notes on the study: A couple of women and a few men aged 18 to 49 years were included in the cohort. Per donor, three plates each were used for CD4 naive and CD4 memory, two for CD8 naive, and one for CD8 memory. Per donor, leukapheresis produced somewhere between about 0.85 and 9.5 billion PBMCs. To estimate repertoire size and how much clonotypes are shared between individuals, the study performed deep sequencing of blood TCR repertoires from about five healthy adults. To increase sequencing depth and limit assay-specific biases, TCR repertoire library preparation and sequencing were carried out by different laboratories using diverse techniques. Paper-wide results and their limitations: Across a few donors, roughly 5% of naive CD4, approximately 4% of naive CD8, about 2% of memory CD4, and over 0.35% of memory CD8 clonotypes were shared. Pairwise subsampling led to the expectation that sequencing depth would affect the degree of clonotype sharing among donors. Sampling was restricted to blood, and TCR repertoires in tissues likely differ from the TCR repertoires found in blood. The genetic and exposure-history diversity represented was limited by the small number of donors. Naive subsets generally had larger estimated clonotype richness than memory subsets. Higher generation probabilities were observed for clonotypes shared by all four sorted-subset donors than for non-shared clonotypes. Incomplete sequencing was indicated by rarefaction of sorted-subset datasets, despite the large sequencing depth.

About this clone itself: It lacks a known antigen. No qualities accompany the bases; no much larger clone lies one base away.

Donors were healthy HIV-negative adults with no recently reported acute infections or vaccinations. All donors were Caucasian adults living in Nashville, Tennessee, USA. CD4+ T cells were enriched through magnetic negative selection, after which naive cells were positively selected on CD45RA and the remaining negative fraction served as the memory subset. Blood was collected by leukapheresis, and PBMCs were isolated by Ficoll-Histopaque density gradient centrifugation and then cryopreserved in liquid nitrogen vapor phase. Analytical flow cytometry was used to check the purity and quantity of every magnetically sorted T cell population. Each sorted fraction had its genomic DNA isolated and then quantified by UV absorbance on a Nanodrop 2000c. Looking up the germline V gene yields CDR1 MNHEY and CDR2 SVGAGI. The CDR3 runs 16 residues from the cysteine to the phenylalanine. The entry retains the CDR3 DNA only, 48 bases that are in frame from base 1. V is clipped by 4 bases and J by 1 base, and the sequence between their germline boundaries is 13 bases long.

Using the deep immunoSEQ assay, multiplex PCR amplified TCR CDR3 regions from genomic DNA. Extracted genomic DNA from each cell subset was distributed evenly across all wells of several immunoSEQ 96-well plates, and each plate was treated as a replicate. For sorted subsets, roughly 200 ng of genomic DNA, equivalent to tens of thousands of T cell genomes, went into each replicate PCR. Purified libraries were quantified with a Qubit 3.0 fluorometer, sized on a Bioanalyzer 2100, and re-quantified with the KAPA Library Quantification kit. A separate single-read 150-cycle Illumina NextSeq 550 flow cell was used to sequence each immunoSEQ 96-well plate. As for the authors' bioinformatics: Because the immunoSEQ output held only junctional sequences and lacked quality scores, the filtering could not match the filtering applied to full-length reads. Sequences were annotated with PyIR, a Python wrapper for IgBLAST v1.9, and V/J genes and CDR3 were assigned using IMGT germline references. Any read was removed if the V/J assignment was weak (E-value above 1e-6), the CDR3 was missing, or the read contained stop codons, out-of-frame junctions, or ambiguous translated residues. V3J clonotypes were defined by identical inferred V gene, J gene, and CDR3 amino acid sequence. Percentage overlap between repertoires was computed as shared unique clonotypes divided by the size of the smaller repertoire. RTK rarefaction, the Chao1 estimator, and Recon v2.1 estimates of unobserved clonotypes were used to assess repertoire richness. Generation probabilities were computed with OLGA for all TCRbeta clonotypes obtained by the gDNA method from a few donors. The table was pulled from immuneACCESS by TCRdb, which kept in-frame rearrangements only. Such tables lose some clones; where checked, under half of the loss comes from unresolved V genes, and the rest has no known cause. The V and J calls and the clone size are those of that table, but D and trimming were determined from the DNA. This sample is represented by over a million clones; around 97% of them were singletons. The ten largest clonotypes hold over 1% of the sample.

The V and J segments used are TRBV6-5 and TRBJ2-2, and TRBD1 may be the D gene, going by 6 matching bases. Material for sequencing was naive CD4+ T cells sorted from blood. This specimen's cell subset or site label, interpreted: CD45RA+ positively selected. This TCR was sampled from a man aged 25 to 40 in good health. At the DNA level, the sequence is TGTGCCAGCAGTTCCCGGCGACAGGTGAACACCGGGGAGCTGTTTTTT. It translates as CASSSRRQVNTGELFF.